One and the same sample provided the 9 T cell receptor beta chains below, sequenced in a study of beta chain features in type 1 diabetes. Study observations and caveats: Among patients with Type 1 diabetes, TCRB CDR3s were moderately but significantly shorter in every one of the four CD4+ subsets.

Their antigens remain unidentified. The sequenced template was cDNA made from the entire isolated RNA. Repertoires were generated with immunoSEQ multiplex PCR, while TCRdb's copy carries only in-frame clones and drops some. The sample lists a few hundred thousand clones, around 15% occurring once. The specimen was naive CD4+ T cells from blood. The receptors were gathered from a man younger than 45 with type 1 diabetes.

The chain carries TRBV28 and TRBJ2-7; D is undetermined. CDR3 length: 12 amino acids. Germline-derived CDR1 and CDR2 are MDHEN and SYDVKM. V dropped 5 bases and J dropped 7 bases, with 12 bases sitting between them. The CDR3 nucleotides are TGTGCCAGCAGTCTTTCTATCGGGGAGCAGTACTTC. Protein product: CASSLSIGEQYF. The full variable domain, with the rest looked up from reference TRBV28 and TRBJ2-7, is DVKVTQSSRYLVKRTGEKVFLECVQDMDHENMFWYRQDPGLGLRLIYFSYDVKMKEKGDIPEGYSVSREKKERFSLILESASTNQTSMYLCASSLSIGEQYFGPGTRLTVT.

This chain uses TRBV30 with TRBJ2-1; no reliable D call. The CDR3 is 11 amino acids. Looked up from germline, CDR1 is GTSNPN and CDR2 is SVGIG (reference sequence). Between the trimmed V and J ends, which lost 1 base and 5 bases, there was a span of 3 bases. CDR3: CAWSGNNEQFF. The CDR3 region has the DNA TGTGCCTGGAGTGGGAACAATGAGCAGTTCTTC.

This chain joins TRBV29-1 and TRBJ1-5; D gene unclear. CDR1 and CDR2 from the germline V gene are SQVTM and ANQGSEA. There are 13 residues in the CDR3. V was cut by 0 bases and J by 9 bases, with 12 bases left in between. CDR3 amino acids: CSVEDLPSGPQHF. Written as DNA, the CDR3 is TGCAGCGTTGAAGATTTACCTTCAGGGCCCCAGCATTTT.

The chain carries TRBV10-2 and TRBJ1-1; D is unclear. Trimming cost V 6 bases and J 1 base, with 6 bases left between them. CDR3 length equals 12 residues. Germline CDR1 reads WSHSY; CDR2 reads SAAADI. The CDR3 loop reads CASSSENTEAFF. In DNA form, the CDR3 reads TGCGCCAGCAGCAGTGAGAACACTGAAGCTTTCTTT.

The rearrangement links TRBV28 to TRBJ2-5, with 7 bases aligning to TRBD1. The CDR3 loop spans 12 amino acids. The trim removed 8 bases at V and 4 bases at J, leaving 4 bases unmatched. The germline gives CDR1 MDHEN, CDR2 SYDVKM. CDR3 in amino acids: CASQTGLETQYF. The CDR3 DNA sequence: TGTGCCAGCCAGACAGGGCTAGAGACCCAGTACTTC.

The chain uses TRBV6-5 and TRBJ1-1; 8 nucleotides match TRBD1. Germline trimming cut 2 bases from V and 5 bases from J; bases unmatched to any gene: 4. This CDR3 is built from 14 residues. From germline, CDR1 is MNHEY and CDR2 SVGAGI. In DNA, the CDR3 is TGTGCCAGCAGTTACCGGACAGGGCAAACTGAAGCTTTCTTT. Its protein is CASSYRTGQTEAFF.

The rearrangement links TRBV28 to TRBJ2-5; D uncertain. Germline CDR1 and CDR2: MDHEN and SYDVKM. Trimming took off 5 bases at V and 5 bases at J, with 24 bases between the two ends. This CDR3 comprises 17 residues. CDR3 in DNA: TGTGCCAGCAGTCCTTCAGTCGGAATCAGAAGTGGGGAGACCCAGTACTTC. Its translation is CASSPSVGIRSGETQYF.

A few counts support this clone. CDR3 bases: TGTGCCACCTCAATCAGGGGGGTTAAAGAGACCCAGTACTTC. As protein: CATSIRGVKETQYF. The chain recombines TRBV28 with TRBJ2-5; a weak D match, TRBD1 (7 bases). V lost 10 bases, J lost 3 bases, and 18 bases lay in between. The germline gives CDR1 MDHEN, CDR2 SYDVKM. There are 14 residues in the CDR3.

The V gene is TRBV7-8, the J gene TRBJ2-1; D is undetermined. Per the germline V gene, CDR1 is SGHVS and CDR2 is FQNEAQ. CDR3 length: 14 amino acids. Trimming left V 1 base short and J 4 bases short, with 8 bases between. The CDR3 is CASSLGRRYNEQFF. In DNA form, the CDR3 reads TGTGCCAGCAGCTTAGGGCGCAGGTACAATGAGCAGTTCTTC.